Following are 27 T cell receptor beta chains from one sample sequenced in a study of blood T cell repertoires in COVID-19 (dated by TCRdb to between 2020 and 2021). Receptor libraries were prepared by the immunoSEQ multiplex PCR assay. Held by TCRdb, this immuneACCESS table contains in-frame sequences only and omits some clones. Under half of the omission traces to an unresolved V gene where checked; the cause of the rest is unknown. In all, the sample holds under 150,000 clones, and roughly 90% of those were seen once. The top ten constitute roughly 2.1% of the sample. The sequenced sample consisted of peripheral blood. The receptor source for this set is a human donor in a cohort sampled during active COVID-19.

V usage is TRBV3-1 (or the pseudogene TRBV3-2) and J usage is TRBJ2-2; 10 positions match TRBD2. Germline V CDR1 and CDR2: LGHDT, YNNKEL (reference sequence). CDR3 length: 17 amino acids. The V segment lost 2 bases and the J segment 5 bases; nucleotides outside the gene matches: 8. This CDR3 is CASSQPEAGGRTGELFF. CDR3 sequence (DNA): TGTGCCAGCAGCCAACCGGAAGCGGGAGGGCGGACCGGGGAGCTGTTTTTT.

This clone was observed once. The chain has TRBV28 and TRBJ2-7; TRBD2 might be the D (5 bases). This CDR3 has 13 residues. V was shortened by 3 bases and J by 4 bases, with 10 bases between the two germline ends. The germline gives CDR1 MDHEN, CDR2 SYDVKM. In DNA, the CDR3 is TGTGCCAGCAGTTTGGCGGGTAATTACGAGCAGTACTTC. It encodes CASSLAGNYEQYF.

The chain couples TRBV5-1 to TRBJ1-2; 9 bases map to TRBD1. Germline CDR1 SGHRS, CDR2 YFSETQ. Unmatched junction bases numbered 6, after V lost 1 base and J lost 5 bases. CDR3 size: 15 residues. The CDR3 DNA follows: TGCGCCAGCAGCTTGTGGACAGGGGATCAGTATGGCTACACCTTC. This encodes CASSLWTGDQYGYTF.

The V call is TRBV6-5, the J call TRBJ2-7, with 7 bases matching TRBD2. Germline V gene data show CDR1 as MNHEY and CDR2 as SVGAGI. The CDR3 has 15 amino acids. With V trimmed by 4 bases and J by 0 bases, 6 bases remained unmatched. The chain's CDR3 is CASSSGIAGSYEQYF. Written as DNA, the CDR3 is TGTGCCAGCAGTTCCGGTATAGCGGGCTCCTACGAGCAGTACTTC.

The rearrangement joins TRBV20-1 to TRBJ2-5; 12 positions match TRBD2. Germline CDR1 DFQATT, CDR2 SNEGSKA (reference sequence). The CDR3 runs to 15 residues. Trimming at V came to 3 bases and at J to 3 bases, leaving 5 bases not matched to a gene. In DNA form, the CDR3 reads TGCAGTGCTAGTCGAGCTAGCGGGAGGGAAGAGACCCAGTACTTC. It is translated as CSASRASGREETQYF.

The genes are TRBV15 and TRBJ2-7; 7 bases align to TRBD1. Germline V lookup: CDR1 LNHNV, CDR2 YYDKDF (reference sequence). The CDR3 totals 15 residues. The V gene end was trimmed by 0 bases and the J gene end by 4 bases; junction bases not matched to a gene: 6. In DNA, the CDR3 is TGTGCCACCAGCAGAGATAGAGCAGGGGGTTACGAGCAGTACTTC. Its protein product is CATSRDRAGGYEQYF.

The CDR3 sequence: CATSRAQGGLAVTDTQYF. Written as DNA, the CDR3 is TGTGCCACCAGCAGAGCACAGGGAGGACTAGCGGTGACAGATACGCAGTATTTT. The J gene is TRBJ2-3, the V gene TRBV15; TRBD2 matches 10 bases. The junction had 10 bases not matched to a gene; V was cut back by 1 base and J by 3 bases. This CDR3 comprises 18 residues. From germline, CDR1 is LNHNV and CDR2 YYDKDF (reference sequence).

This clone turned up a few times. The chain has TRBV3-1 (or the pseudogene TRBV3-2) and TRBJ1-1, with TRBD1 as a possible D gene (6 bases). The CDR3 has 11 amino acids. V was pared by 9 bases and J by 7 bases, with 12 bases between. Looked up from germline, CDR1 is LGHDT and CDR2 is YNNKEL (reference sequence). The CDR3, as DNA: TGTGCCAGTAAAGGGGGGGTTGAAGCTTTCTTT. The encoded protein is CASKGGVEAFF.

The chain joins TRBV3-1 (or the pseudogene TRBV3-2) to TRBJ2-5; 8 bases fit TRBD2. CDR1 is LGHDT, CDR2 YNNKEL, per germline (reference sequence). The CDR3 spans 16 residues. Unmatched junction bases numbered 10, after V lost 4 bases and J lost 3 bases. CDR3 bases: TGTGCCAGCAGCCGAAAAGAACTAGCGGAAAAAGAGACCCAGTACTTC. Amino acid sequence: CASSRKELAEKETQYF.

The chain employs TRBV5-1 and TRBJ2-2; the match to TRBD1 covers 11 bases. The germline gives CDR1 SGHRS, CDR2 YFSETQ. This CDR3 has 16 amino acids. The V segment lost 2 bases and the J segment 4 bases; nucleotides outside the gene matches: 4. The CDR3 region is CASSFPGTGGTGELFF. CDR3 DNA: TGCGCCAGCAGCTTTCCCGGGACAGGGGGCACCGGGGAGCTGTTTTTT.

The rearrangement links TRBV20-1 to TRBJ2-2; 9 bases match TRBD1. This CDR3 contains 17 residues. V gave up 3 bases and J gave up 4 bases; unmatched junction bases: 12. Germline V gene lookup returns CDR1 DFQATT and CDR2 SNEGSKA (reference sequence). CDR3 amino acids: CSASIQGATLSTGELFF. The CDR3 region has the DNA TGCAGTGCTAGTATACAGGGGGCGACCCTGAGCACCGGGGAGCTGTTTTTT.

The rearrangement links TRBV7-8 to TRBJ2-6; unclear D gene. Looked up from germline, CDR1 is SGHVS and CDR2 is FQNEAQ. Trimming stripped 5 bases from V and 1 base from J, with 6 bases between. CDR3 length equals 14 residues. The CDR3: CASSGHSGANVLTF. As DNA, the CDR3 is TGTGCCAGCAGCGGCCATTCTGGGGCCAACGTCCTGACTTTC.

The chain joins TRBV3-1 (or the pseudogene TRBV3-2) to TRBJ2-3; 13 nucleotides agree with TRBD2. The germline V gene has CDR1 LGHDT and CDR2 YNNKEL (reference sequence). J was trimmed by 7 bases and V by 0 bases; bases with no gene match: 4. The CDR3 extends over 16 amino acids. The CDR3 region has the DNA TGTGCCAGCAGCCAAGAGGGACTAGCGGGGTTCCATACGCAGTATTTT. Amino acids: CASSQEGLAGFHTQYF.

The CDR3 DNA is TGTGCCAGCAGCGGGGAGGACAATCCCACAGATACGCAGTATTTT. It codes for CASSGEDNPTDTQYF. This chain joins TRBV9 and TRBJ2-3, with D perhaps matching TRBD2 (6 bases). CDR3 length: 15 amino acids. Deletions cut 3 bases from V and 2 bases from J, with 13 bases between. CDR1 and CDR2 from the germline V gene are SGDLS and YYNGEE.

CDR3 loop: CASSTGAWGKEAFF. CDR3 coding DNA: TGTGCCAGTAGTACAGGGGCATGGGGAAAGGAAGCTTTCTTT. The chain combines TRBV19 with TRBJ1-1; TRBD1 might be the D (6 bases). Germline CDR1 is LNHDA and CDR2 is SQIVND (reference sequence). Trimming cost V 4 bases and J 8 bases, with 17 bases left between them. The CDR3 is 14 residues long. Variable domain in full (rest from reference TRBV19 and TRBJ1-1): DGGITQSPKYLFRKEGQNVTLSCEQNLNHDAMYWYRQDPGQGLRLIYYSQIVNDFQKGDIAEGYSVSREKKESFPLTVTSAQKNPTAFYLCASSTGAWGKEAFFGQGTRLTVV.

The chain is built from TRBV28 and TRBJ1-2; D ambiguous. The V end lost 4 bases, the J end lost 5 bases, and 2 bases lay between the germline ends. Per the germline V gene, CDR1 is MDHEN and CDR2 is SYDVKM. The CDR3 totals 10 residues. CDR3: CASSSYGYTF. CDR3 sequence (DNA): TGTGCCAGCAGTTCTTATGGCTACACCTTC.

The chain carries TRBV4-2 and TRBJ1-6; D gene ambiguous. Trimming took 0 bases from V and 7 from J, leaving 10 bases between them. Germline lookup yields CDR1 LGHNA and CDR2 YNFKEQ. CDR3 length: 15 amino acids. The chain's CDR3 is CASSQDTRSNSPLHF. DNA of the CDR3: TGTGCCAGCAGCCAAGATACCAGATCAAATTCACCCCTCCACTTT.

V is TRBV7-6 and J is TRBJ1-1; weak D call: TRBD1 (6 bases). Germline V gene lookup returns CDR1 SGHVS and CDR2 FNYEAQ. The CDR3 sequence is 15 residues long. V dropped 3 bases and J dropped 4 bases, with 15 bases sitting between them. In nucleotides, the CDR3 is TGTGCCAGCAGCTTCCAACCAGGGGCGGGCACTGAAGCTTTCTTT. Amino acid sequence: CASSFQPGAGTEAFF.

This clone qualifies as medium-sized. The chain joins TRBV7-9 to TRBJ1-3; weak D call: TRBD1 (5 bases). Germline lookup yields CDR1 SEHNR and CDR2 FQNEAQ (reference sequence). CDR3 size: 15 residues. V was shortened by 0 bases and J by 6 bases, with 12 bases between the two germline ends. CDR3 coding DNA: TGTGCCAGCAGCTTAGCAGGGGTTGTGAAAAACACCATATATTTT. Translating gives CASSLAGVVKNTIYF.

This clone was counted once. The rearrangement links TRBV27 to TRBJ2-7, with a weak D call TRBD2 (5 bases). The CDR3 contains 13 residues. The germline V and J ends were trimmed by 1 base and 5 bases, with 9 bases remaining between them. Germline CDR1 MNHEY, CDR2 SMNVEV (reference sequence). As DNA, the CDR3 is TGTGCCAGCAGTTTATTGCTAGCAGACGAGCAGTACTTC. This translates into CASSLLLADEQYF.

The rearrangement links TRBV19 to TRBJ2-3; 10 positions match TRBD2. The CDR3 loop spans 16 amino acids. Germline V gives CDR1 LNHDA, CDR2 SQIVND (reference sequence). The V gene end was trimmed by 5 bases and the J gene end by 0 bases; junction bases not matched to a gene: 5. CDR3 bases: TGTGCCAGTAGTGTACCGACTAGCGGGAGCACAGATACGCAGTATTTT. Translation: CASSVPTSGSTDTQYF.

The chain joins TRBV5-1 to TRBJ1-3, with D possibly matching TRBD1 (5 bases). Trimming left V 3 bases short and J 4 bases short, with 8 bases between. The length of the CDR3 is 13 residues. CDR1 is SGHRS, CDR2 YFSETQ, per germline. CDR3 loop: CASSSDTGNTIYF. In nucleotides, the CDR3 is TGCGCCAGCAGCTCGGACACGGGAAACACCATATATTTT.

The CDR3, as DNA: TGCAGCGTTGGGTGGGGAGATTTCACTGAAGCTTTCTTT. Translated: CSVGWGDFTEAFF. V and J are TRBV29-1 and TRBJ1-1; the D is unclear. Between the trimmed V and J ends, which lost 4 bases and 4 bases, there was a span of 13 bases. Germline CDR1 and CDR2: SQVTM and ANQGSEA. The CDR3 length is 13 residues.

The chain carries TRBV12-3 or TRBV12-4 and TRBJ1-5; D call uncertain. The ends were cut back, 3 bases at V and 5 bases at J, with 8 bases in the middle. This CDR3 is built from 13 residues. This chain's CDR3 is CASSFQAHQPQHF. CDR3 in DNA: TGTGCCAGCAGTTTTCAGGCGCATCAGCCCCAGCATTTT.

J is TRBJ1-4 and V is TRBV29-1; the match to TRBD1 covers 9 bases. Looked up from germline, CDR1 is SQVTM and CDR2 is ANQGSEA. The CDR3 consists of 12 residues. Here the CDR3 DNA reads TGCATATACAGGGGGCGTAACGAAAAACTGTTTTTT. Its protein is CIYRGRNEKLFF.

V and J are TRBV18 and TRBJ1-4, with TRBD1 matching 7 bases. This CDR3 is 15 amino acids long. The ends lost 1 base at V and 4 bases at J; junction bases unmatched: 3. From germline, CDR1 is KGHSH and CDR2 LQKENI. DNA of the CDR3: TGTGCCAGCTCACCACAGGGGGCGGTTAATGAAAAACTGTTTTTT. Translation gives CASSPQGAVNEKLFF.

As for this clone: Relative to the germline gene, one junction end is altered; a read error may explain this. This CDR3 is CASSPTRRAETQYF. CDR3 bases: TGTGCTAGCAGCCCCACCCGGAGGGCGGAGACCCAGTACTTC. The V gene is TRBV7-7, the J gene TRBJ2-5, with D perhaps matching TRBD2 (6 bases). Germline V gene lookup returns CDR1 SSHAT and CDR2 FNYEAQ (reference sequence). The CDR3 totals 14 residues.